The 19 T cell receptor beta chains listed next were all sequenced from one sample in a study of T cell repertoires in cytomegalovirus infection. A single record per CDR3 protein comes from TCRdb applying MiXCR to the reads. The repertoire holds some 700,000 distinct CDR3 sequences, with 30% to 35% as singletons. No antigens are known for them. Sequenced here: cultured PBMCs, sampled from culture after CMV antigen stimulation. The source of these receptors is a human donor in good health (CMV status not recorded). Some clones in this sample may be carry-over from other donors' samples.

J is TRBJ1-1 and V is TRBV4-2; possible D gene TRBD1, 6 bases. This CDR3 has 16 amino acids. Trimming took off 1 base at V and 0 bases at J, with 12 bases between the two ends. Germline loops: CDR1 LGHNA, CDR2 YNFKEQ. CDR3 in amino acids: CASSQGDKAMNTEAFF. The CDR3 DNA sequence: TGTGCCAGCAGCCAAGGGGACAAAGCGATGAACACTGAAGCTTTCTTT.

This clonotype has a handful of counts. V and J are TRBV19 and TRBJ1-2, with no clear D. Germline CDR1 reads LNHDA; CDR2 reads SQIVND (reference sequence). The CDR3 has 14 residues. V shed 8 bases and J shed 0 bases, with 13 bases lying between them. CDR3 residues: CASAPAGSNYGYTF. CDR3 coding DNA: TGTGCCAGTGCCCCGGCCGGTTCTAACTATGGCTACACCTTC.

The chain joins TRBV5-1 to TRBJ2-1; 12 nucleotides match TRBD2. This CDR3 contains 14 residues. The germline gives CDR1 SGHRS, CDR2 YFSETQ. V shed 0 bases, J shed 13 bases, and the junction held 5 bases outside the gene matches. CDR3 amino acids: CASSLELAGGPQFF. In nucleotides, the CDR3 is TGCGCCAGCAGCTTGGAGCTAGCGGGAGGGCCTCAGTTCTTC.

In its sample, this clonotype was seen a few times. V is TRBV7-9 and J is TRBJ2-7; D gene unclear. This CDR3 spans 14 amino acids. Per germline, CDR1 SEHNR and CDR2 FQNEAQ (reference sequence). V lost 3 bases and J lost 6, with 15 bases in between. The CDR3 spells CASSFEGDESEQYF. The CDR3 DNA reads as TGTGCCAGCAGCTTTGAAGGTGACGAGTCCGAGCAGTACTTC. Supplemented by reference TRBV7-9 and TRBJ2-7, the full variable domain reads DTGVSQNPRHKITKRGQNVTFRCDPISEHNRLYWYRQTLGQGPEFLTYFQNEAQLEKSRLLSDRFSAERPKGSFSTLEIQRTEQGDSAMYLCASSFEGDESEQYFGPGTRLTVT.

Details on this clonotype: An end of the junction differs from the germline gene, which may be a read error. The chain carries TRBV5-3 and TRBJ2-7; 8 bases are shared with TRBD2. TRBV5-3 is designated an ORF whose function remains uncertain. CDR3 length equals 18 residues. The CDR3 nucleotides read TGTGCCAGCAGCTCGGGGGGGACCCACACCCGGACGGCCTACGAGCAGTACTTC. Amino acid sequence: CASSSGGTHTRTAYEQYF.

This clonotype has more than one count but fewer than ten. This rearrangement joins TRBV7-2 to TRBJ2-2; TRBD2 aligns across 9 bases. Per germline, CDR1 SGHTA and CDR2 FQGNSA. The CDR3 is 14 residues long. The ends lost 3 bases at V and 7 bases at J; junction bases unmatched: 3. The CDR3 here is CASSLGLALGELFF. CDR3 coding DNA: TGTGCCAGCAGCTTGGGACTAGCTCTCGGGGAGCTGTTTTTT.

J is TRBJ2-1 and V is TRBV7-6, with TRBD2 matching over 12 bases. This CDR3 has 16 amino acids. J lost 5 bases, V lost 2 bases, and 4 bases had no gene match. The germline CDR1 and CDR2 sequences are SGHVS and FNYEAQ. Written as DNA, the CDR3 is TGTGCCAGCAGCTTACCTAGCGGGAGGGGGAACAATGAGCAGTTCTTC. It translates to CASSLPSGRGNNEQFF.

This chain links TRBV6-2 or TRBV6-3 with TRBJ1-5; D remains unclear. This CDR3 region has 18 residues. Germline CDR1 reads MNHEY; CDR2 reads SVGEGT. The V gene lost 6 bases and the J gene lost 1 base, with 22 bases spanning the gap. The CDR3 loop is CASSPSSVNGPSNQPQHF. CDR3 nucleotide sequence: TGTGCCAGCAGCCCCTCGTCCGTAAACGGCCCGAGCAATCAGCCCCAGCATTTT.

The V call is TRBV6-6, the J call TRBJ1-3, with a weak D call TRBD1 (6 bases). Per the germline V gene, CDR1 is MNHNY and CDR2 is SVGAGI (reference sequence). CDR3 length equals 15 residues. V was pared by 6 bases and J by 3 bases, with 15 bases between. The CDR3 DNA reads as TGTGCCAGCAGCCGAGACAGGAAGGGTGGAAACACCATATATTTT. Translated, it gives CASSRDRKGGNTIYF.

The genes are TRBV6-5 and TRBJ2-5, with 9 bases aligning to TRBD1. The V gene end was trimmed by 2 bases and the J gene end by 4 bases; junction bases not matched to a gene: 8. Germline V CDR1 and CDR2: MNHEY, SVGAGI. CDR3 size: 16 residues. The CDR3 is CASSYRDRDVRETQYF. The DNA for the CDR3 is TGTGCCAGCAGTTACCGGGACAGGGATGTACGAGAGACCCAGTACTTC.

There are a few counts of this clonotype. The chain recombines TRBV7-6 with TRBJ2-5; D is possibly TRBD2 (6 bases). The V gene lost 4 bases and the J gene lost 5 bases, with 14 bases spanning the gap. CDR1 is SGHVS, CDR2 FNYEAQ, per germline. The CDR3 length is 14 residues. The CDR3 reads CASSSKGGAETQYF. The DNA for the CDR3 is TGTGCCAGCAGCTCCAAGGGCGGGGCCGAGACCCAGTACTTC.

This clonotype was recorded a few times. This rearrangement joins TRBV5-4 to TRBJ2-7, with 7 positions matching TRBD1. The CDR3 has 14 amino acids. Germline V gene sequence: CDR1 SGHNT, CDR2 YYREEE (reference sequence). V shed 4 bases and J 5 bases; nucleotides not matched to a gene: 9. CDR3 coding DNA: TGTGCCAGCAGCCCGACAGGGAAATCGGACGAGCAGTACTTC. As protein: CASSPTGKSDEQYF.

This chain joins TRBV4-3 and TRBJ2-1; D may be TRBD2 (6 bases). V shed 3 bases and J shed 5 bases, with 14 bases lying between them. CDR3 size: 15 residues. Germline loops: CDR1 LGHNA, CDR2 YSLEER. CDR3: CASSQPEGLHNEQFF. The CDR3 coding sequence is TGCGCCAGCAGCCAGCCGGAGGGTTTGCACAATGAGCAGTTCTTC.

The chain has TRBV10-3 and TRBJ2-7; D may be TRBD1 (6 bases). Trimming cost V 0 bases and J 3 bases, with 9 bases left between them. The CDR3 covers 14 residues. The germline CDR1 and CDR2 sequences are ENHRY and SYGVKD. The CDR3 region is CAISESTGLYEQYF. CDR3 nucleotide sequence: TGTGCCATCAGTGAGTCGACAGGCCTCTACGAGCAGTACTTC.

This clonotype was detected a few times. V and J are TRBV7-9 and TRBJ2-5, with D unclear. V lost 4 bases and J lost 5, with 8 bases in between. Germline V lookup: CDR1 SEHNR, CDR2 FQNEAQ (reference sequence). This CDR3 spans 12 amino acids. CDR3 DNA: TGTGCCAGCAGCTCCGATGGGGAGACCCAGTACTTC. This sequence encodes CASSSDGETQYF. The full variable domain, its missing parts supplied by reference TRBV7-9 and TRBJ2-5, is DTGVSQNPRHKITKRGQNVTFRCDPISEHNRLYWYRQTLGQGPEFLTYFQNEAQLEKSRLLSDRFSAERPKGSFSTLEIQRTEQGDSAMYLCASSSDGETQYFGPGTRLLVL.

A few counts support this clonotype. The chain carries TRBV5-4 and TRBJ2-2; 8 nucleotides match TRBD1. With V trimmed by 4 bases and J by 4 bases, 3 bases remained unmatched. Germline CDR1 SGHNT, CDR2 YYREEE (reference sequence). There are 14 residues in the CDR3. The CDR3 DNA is TGTGCCAGCAGCCGGACAGGGAGCACCGGGGAGCTGTTTTTT. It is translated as CASSRTGSTGELFF.

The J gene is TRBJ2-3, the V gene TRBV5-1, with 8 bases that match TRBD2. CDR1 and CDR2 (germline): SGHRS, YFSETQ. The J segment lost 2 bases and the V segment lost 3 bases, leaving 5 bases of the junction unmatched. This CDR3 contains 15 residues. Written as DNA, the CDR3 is TGCGCCAGCAGCTCGGGAGGGGGTCTCACAGATACGCAGTATTTT. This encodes CASSSGGGLTDTQYF.

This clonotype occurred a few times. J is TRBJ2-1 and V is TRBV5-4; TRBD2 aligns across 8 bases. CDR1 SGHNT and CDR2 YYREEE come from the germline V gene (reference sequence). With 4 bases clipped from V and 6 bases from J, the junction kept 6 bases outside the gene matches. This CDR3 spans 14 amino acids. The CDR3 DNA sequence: TGTGCCAGCAGCGGCAGCGGGAGAGGCAATGAGCAGTTCTTC. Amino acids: CASSGSGRGNEQFF.

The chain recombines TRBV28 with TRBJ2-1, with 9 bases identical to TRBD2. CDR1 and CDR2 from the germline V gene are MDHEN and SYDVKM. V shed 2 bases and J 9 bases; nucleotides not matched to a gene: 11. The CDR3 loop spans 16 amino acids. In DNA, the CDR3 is TGTGCCAGCAGTTTAGCGGGACTAGCCCCAATCACTGAGCAGTTCTTC. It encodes CASSLAGLAPITEQFF.